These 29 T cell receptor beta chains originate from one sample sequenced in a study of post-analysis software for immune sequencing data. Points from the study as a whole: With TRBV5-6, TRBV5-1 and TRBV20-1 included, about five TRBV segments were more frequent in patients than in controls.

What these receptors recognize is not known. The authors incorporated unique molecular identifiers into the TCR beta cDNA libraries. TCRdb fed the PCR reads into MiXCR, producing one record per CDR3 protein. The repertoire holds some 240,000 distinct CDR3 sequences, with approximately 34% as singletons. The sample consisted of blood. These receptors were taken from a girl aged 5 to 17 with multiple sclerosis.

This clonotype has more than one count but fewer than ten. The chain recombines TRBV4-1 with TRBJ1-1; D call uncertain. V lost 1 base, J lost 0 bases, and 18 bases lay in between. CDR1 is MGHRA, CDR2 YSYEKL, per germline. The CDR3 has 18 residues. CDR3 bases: TGCGCCAGCAGCCAAGCCGCGGCAGCTATATTCATGAACACTGAAGCTTTCTTT. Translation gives CASSQAAAAIFMNTEAFF.

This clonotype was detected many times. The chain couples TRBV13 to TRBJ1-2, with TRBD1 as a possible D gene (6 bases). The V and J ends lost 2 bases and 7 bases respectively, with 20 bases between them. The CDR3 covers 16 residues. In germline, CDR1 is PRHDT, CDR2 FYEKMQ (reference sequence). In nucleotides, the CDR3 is TGTGCCAGCAGCTTATTCGGGGGCGCGATTCAGGGTGGCTACACCTTC. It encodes CASSLFGGAIQGGYTF.

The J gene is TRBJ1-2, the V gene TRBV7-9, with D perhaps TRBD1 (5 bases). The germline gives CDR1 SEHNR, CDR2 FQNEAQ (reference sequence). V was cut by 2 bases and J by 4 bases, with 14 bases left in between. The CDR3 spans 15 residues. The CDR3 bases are TGTGCCAGCAGCTTAACGCAGACAGACTCCTATGGCTACACCTTC. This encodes CASSLTQTDSYGYTF.

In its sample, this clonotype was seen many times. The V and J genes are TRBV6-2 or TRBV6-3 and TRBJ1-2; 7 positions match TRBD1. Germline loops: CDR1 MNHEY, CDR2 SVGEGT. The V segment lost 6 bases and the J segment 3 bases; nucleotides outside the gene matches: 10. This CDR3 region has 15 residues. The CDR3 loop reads CASSNGQELHYGYTF. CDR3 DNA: TGTGCCAGCAGCAATGGACAGGAGCTCCACTATGGCTACACCTTC.

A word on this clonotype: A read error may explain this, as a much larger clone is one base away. The CDR3 sequence: CASSRGQSEQYV. The DNA for the CDR3 is TGTGCCAGCAGCCGCGGACAGAGCGAGCAGTACGTC. The genes are TRBV6-1 and TRBJ2-7, with D tentatively TRBD1 (6 bases). The germline gives CDR1 MNHNS, CDR2 SASEGT. Deletions cut 6 bases from V and 6 bases from J, with 12 bases between. The CDR3 is made up of 12 amino acids.

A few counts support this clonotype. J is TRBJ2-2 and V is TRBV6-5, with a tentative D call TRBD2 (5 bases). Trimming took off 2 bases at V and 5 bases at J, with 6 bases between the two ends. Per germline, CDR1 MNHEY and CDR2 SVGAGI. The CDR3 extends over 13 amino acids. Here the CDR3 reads CASSYGGTGELFF. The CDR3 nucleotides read TGTGCCAGCAGTTACGGAGGAACCGGGGAGCTGTTTTTT.

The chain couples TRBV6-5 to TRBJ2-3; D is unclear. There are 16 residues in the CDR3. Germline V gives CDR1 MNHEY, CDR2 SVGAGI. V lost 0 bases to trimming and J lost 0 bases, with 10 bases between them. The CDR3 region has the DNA TGTGCCAGCAGTTACTCAGGTGGCACTAGCACAGATACGCAGTATTTT. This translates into CASSYSGGTSTDTQYF.

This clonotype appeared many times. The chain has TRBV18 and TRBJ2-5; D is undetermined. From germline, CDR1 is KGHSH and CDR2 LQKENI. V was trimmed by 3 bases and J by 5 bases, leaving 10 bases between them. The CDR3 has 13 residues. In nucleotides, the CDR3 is TGTGCCAGCTCACCTCTCGGGTTGGAGACCCAGTACTTC. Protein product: CASSPLGLETQYF.

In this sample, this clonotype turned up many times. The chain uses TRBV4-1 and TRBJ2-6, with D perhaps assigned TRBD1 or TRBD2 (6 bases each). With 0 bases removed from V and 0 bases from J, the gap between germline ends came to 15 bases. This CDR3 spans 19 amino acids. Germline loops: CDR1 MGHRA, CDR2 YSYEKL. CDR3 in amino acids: CASSQDSRGRFSGANVLTF. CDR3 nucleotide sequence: TGCGCCAGCAGCCAAGATAGTCGGGGGCGCTTCTCTGGGGCCAACGTCCTGACTTTC.

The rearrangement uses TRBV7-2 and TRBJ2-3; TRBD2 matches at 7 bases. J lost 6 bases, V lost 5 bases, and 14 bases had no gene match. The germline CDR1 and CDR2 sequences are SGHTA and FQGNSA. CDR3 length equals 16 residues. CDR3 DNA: TGTGCCAGCAGCCGGCCAGCGGGGAGCGGCTGGGATACGCAGTATTTT. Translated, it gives CASSRPAGSGWDTQYF. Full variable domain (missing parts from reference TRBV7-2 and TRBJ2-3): GAGVSQSPSNKVTEKGKDVELRCDPISGHTALYWYRQSLGQGLEFLIYFQGNSAPDKSGLPSDRFSAERTGGSVSTLTIQRTQQEDSAVYLCASSRPAGSGWDTQYFGPGTRLTVL.

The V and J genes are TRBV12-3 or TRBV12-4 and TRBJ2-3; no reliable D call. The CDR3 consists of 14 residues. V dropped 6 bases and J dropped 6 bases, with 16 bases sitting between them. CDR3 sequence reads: CASRRGSYPDTQYF. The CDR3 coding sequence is TGTGCCAGCAGGCGTGGTTCTTACCCCGATACGCAGTATTTT.

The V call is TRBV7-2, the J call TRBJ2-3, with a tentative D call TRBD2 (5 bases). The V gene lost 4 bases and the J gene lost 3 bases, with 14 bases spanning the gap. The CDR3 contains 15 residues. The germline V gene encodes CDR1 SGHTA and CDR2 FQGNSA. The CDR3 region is CASSSGLRGTDTQYF. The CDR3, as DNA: TGTGCCAGCAGCTCGGGCCTTAGAGGGACAGATACGCAGTATTTT.

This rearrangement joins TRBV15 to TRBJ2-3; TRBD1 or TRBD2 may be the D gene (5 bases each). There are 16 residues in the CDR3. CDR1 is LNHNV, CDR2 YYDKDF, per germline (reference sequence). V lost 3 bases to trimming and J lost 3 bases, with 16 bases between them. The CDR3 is CATSRPPIGATDTQYF. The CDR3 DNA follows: TGTGCCACCAGCAGGCCCCCTATCGGGGCTACAGATACGCAGTATTTT. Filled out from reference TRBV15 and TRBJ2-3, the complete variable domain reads DAMVIQNPRYQVTQFGKPVTLSCSQTLNHNVMYWYQQKSSQAPKLLFHYYDKDFNNEADTPDNFQSRRPNTSFCFLDIRSPGLGDTAMYLCATSRPPIGATDTQYFGPGTRLTVL.

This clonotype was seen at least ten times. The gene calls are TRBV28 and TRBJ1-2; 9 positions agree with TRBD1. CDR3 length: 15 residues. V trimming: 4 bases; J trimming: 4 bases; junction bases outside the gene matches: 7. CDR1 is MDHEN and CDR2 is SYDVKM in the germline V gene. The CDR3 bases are TGTGCCAGCAGTTATACATCGGGACAGGGCTATGGCTACACCTTC. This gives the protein CASSYTSGQGYGYTF.

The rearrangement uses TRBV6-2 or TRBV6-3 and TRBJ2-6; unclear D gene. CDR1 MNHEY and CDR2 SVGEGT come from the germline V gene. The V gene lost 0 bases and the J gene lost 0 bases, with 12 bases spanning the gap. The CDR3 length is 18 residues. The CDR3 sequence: CASSYSCAPRSGANVLTF. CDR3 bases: TGTGCCAGCAGTTACTCTTGCGCTCCCCGCTCTGGGGCCAACGTCCTGACTTTC.

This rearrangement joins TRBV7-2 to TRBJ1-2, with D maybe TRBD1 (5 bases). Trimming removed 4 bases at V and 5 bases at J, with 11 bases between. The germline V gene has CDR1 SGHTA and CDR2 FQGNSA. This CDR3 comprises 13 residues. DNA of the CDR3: TGTGCCAGCAGCTCCGGGGGGGGGTATGGCTACACCTTC. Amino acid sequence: CASSSGGGYGYTF.

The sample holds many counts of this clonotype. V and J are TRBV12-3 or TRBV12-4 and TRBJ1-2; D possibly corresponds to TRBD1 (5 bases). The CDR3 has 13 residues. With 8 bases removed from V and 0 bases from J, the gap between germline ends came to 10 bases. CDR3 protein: CASGGDANYGYTF. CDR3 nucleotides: TGTGCCAGCGGGGGGGACGCTAACTATGGCTACACCTTC.

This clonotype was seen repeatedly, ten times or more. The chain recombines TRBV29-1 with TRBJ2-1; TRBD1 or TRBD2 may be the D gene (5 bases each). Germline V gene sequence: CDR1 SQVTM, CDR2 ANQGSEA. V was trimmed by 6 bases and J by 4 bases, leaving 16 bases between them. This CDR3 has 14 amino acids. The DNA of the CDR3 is TGCAGCGTCGACCCCTGGGACGGGTACAATGAGCAGTTCTTC. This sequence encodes CSVDPWDGYNEQFF.

The CDR3 spells CASSSSDRPGSNEKLFF. CDR3 DNA sequence: TGTGCCAGCAGCTCTTCGGACCGACCCGGCAGTAATGAAAAACTGTTTTTT. This chain uses TRBV7-9 with TRBJ1-4; D not certain. In germline, CDR1 is SEHNR, CDR2 FQNEAQ (reference sequence). V dropped 4 bases and J dropped 4 bases, with 19 bases sitting between them. CDR3 length: 17 residues.

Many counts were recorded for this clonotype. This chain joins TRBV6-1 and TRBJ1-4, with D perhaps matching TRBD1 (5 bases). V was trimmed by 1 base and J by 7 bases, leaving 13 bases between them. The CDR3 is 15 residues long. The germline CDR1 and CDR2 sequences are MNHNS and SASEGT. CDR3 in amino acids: CASSEEKGTSEKLFF. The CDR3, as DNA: TGTGCCAGCAGTGAAGAAAAGGGGACCTCTGAAAAACTGTTTTTT.

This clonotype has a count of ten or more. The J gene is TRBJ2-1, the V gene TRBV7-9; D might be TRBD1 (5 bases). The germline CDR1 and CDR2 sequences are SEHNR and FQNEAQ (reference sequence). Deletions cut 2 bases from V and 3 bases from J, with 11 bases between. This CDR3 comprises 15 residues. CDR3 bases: TGTGCCAGCAGCTTAATGCAGGGAAGCTACAATGAGCAGTTCTTC. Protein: CASSLMQGSYNEQFF.

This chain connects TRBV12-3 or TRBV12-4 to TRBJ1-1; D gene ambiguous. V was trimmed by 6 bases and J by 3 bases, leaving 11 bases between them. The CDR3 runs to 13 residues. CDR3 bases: TGTGCCAGCAGCTTTGCTACTGACACTGAAGCTTTCTTT. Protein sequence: CASSFATDTEAFF.

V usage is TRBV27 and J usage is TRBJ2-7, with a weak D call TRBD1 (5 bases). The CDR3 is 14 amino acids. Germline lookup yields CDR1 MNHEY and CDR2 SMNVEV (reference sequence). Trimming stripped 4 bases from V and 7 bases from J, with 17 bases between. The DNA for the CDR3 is TGTGCCAGCAGTTCTGGGCCAGGGCCAGGAGAGCAGTACTTC. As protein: CASSSGPGPGEQYF.

The CDR3 bases are TGTGCCAGCAGTTTGAGCGGGTTCGACCAAGAGACCCAGTACTTC. Translating it yields CASSLSGFDQETQYF. The chain joins TRBV12-3 or TRBV12-4 to TRBJ2-5, with D possibly matching TRBD2 (6 bases). With 3 bases removed from V and 0 bases from J, the gap between germline ends came to 11 bases. This CDR3 is 15 amino acids long.

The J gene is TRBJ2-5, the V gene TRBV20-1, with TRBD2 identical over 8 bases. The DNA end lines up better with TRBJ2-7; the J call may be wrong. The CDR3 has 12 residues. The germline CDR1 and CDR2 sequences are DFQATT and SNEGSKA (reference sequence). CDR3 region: CSAPGLGDEQYF. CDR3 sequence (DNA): TGCAGTGCTCCGGGACTAGGGGACGAGCAGTACTTC.

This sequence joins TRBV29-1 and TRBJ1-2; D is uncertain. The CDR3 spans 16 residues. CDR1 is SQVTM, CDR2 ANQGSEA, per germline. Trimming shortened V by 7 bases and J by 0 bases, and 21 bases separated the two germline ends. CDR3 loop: CSAEAYLGEANYGYTF. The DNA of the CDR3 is TGCAGCGCGGAGGCGTATTTGGGAGAAGCTAACTATGGCTACACCTTC.

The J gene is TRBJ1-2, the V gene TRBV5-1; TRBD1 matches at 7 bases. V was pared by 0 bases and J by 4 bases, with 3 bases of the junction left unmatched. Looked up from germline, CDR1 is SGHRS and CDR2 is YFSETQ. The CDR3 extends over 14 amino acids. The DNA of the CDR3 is TGCGCCAGCAGCTTGGGACAGGGCCGCTATGGCTACACCTTC. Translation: CASSLGQGRYGYTF.

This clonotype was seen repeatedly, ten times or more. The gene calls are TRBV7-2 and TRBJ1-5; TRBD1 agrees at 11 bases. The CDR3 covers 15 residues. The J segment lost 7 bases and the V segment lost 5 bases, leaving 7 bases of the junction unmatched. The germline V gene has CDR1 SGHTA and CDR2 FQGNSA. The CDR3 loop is CASSKTGTGGQPQHF. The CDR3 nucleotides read TGTGCCAGCAGCAAGACCGGGACAGGGGGGCAGCCCCAGCATTTT. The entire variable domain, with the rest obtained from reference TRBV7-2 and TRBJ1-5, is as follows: GAGVSQSPSNKVTEKGKDVELRCDPISGHTALYWYRQSLGQGLEFLIYFQGNSAPDKSGLPSDRFSAERTGGSVSTLTIQRTQQEDSAVYLCASSKTGTGGQPQHFGDGTRLSIL.

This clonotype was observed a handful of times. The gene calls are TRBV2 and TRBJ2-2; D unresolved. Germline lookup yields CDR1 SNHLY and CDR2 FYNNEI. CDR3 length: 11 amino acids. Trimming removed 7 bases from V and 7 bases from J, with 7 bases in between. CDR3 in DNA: TGTGCCAGCACGGAAAGCGGGGAGCTGTTTTTT. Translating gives CASTESGELFF.